This TCR beta chain appears in the sequencing data of a study of pediatric ulcerative colitis. Rectal tissue came from one to two pinch biopsies taken at colonoscopy. Ulcerative colitis patients received no immunosuppressive medication before the diagnostic colonoscopy. CDR1 is LNHDA, CDR2 SQIVND, per germline (reference sequence). The CDR3 is 15 residues long. Trimming removed 6 bases from V and 3 bases from J, with 18 bases in between. Clones were sequenced by immunoSEQ multiplex PCR, and TCRdb holds only the in-frame ones, with some missing. The table shows 30,000 to 40,000 clones, with roughly 71% occurring only once.

The rearrangement links TRBV19 to TRBJ2-7; D gene unclear. The sample was gut tissue. The receptor was derived from a boy aged 5-17 years with severe ulcerative colitis. In DNA form, the CDR3 reads TGTGCCAGTAGCCTCCTCACTTCTCCGAACTACGAGCAGTACTTC. It translates to CASSLLTSPNYEQYF.